These T cell receptor beta chains were read from a single sample in a study of shared clonotypes between healthy human individuals. Using immunoSEQ multiplex PCR, the repertoire was profiled, and TCRdb retains in-frame clones only, with some absent. The data hold approximately 2.4 million clones, with roughly 95% observed a single time. Sequenced sample: naive CD4+ T cells sorted from blood. These receptors were taken from a man younger than 35 in good health. CDR3s include the opening cysteine and the closing phenylalanine or tryptophan. A D gene is named only where the DNA matches it firmly. Expanded clones get a size class; other rows say once, few or many, or leave the size out.

abundance	j_gene	d_gene	v_gene	CDR3nt	CDR3aa
.	TRBJ1-1	.	TRBV11-2	TGTGCCAGCAGCTTAGTACTGGACACTGAAGCTTTCTTT	CASSLVLDTEAFF
.	TRBJ2-2	.	TRBV7-9	TGTGCCAGCAGCTTAGTTAAAGGCATCGGGGAGCTGTTTTTT	CASSLVKGIGELFF
.	TRBJ2-1	.	TRBV7-3	TGTGCCAGCAGCGCCCAGGGGGGCTCCTACAATGAGCAGTTCTTC	CASSAQGGSYNEQFF
.	TRBJ2-2	.	TRBV6-1	TGTGCCAGCCCCAAAGGCACGAACACCGGGGAGCTGTTTTTT	CASPKGTNTGELFF
.	TRBJ1-5	.	TRBV6-5	TGTGCCAGCACCCGGGCCTTAAATCAGCCCCAGCATTTT	CASTRALNQPQHF
.	TRBJ1-2	.	TRBV20-1	TGCAGTGCTAATGATCGCTATGGCTACACCTTC	CSANDRYGYTF
.	TRBJ2-3	.	TRBV10-3	TGTGCCATCAGTGAGTCCCCGGGAGTTGAAACAGATACGCAGTATTTT	CAISESPGVETDTQYF
once	TRBJ1-6	.	TRBV28	TGTGCCAGCAGTTTTTCTTCCTCTAATTCACCCCTCCACTTT	CASSFSSSNSPLHF
.	TRBJ1-5	.	TRBV18	TGTGCCAGCTCACAATCCGCGGGGCAGCCCCAGCATTTT	CASSQSAGQPQHF
.	TRBJ1-4	TRBD1	TRBV7-6	TGTGCCAGCAGCCCAGGGGGAGGGAATGAAAAACTGTTTTTT	CASSPGGGNEKLFF